This T cell receptor (beta chain) was retrieved from a study of OX40 agonist ivuxolimab in advanced cancers. Libraries were prepared by immunoSEQ multiplex PCR; TCRdb keeps only in-frame clonotypes and omits some of them. This table holds about 64,000 clones, over 70% found once. Per germline, CDR1 MNHEY and CDR2 SMNVEV (reference sequence). There are 16 residues in the CDR3. V lost 5 bases, J lost 3 bases, and 6 bases stayed unmatched. Patients had blood sampled at baseline and again on cycle 4 day 1 and cycle 7 day 1. This sequence joins TRBV27 and TRBJ2-3, with 12 bases fitting TRBD2. The specimen was CD4+ or CD8+ T cells sorted from blood, collected in a trial of the OX40 agonist ivuxolimab. The receptor was isolated from an adult with an advanced solid tumor such as melanoma, head and neck, liver or kidney cancer. The CDR3 spells CASSPLAGGRTDTQYF. Here the CDR3 DNA reads TGTGCCAGCAGTCCACTAGCGGGGGGCCGGACAGATACGCAGTATTTT.